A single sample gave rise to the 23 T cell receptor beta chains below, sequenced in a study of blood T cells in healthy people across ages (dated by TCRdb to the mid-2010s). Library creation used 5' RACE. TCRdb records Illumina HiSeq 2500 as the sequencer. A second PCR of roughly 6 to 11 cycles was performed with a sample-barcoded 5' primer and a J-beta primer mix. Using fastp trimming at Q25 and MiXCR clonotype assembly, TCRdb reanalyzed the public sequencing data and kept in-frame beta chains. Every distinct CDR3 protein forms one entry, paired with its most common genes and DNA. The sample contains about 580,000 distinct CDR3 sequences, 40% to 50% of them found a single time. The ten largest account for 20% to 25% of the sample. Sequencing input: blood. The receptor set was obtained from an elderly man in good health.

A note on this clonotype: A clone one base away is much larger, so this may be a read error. CDR3 coding DNA: TGTGTCAGCAGTTATGCGACGGGAGGGCCCCGCGGTACAGATACGCAGTATTTT. Its protein is CVSSYATGGPRGTDTQYF. The chain has TRBV6-5 and TRBJ2-3, with 8 bases fitting TRBD2. Germline V lookup: CDR1 MNHEY, CDR2 SVGAGI. This CDR3 spans 18 amino acids.

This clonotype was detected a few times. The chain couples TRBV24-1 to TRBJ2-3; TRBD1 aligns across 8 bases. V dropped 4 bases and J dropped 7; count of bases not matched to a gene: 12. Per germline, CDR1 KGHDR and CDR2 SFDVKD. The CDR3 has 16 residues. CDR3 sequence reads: CATSEPPGQAGNTQYF. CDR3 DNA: TGTGCCACCAGTGAGCCCCCGGGACAGGCCGGCAATACGCAGTATTTT.

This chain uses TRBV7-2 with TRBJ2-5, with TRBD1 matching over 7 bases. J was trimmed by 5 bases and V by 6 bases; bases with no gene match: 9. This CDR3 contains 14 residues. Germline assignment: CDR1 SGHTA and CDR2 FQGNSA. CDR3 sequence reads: CASSPDRPRETQYF. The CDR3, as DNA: TGTGCCAGCAGTCCGGACAGGCCGAGGGAGACCCAGTACTTC.

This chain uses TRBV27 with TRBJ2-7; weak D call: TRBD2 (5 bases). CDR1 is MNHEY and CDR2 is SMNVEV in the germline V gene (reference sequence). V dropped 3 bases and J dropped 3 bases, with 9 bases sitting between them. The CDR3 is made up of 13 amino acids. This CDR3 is CASSFEGNYEQYF. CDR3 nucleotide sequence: TGTGCCAGCAGTTTTGAGGGAAACTACGAGCAGTACTTC.

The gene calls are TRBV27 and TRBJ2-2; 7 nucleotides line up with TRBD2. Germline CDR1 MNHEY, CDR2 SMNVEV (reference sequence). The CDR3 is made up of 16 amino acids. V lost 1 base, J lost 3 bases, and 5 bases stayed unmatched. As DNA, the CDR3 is TGTGCCAGCAGTTTATGGGCGGGGGTACACACCGGGGAGCTGTTTTTT. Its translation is CASSLWAGVHTGELFF.

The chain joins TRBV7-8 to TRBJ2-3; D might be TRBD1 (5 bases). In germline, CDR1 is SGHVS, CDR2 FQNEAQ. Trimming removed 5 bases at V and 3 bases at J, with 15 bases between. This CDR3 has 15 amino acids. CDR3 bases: TGTGCCAGCAGCAAAAGGGCAGGGTATACAGATACGCAGTATTTT. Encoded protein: CASSKRAGYTDTQYF.

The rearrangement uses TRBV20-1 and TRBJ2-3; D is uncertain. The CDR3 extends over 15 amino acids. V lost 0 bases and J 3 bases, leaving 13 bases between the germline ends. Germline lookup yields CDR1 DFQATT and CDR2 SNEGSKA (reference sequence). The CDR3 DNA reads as TGCAGTGCTAGAGATGCGACCCATCAGACAGATACGCAGTATTTT. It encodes CSARDATHQTDTQYF.

The CDR3 region has the DNA TGCAGTGCCAGCTCCCTAGCGGGGACCAATGAGCAGTTCTTC. Translation: CSASSLAGTNEQFF. This chain joins TRBV20-1 and TRBJ2-1; 9 nucleotides agree with TRBD2. The CDR3 runs 14 residues. CDR1 is DFQATT, CDR2 SNEGSKA, per germline (reference sequence). V was clipped by 6 bases and J by 6 bases; unmatched bases: 9.

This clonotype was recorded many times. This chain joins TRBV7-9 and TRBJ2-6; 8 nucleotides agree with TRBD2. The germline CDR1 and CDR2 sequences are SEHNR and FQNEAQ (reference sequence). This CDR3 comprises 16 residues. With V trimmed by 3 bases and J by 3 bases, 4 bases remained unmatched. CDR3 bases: TGTGCCAGCAGCTTGTTAAGCGGGAGTGGGGCCAACGTCCTGACTTTC. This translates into CASSLLSGSGANVLTF.

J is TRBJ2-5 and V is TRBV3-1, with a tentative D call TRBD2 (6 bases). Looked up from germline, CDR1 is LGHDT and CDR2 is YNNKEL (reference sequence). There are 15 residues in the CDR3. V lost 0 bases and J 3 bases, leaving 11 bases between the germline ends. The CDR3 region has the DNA TGTGCCAGCAGCCAAGATAGAGGCGGGGAAGAGACCCAGTACTTC. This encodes CASSQDRGGEETQYF.

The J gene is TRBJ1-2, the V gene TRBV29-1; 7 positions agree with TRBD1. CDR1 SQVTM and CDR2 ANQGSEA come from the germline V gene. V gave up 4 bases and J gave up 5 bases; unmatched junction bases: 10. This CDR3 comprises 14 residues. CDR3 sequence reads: CSVASGQKHYGYTF. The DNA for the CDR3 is TGCAGCGTTGCCTCGGGACAGAAACATTATGGCTACACCTTC.

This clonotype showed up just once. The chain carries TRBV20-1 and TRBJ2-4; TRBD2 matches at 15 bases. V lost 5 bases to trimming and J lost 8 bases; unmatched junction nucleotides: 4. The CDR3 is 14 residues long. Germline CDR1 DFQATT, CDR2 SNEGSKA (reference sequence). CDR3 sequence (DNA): TGCAGTGCTCCCAGGACTAGCGGGAGGGACATTCAGTACTTC. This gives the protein CSAPRTSGRDIQYF.

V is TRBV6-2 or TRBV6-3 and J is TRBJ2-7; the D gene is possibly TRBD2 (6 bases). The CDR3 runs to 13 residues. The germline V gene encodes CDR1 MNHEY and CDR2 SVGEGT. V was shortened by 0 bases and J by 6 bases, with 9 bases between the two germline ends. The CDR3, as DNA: TGTGCCAGCAGTTACTCTCGGGGGACCGAGCAGTACTTC. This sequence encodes CASSYSRGTEQYF.

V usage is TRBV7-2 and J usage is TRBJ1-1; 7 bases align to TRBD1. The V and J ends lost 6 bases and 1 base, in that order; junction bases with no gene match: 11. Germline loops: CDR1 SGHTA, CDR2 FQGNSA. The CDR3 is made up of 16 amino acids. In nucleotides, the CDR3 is TGTGCCAGCAGTTTAACTCCGGGACAGCAGAACACTGAAGCTTTCTTT. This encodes CASSLTPGQQNTEAFF.

The CDR3, as DNA: TGCGCCAGCAGCCCCGGAGGGGGCGGGGAGGATGGCTACACCTTC. Translating it yields CASSPGGGGEDGYTF. This chain links TRBV5-1 with TRBJ1-2; 7 bases agree with TRBD1. The CDR3 loop spans 15 amino acids. The V gene's germline CDR1 is SGHRS and CDR2 YFSETQ. Trimming cost V 4 bases and J 6 bases; bases outside gene matches: 12.

CDR3 sequence reads: CASKAGNYGYTF. The CDR3 region has the DNA TGTGCCAGCAAAGCAGGAAACTATGGCTACACCTTC. The chain carries TRBV27 and TRBJ1-2; no clear D gene. Trimming shortened V by 7 bases and J by 2 bases, and 8 bases separated the two germline ends. Germline V CDR1 and CDR2: MNHEY, SMNVEV (reference sequence). The CDR3 spans 12 residues.

CDR3 region: CSAVPGSSPRNEQYF. CDR3 nucleotide sequence: TGCAGTGCCGTACCGGGGAGCTCTCCTCGCAATGAGCAGTACTTC. The chain uses TRBV20-1 and TRBJ2-7, with TRBD2 as a possible D gene (5 bases). The V end was cut by 6 bases, the J end by 7 bases, with 25 bases between. The CDR3 has 15 amino acids. Germline V gene data show CDR1 as DFQATT and CDR2 as SNEGSKA (reference sequence).

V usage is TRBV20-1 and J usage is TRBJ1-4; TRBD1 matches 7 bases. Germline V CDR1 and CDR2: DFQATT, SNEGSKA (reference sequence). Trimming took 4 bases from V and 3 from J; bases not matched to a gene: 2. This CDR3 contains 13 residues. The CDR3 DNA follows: TGCAGTGCTAAGGGGGCAGCTAATGAAAAACTGTTTTTT. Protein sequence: CSAKGAANEKLFF.

This chain's CDR3 is CASIWQGAGETQYF. For the CDR3, the DNA is TGTGCCAGCATCTGGCAGGGGGCTGGGGAGACCCAGTACTTC. The chain joins TRBV2 to TRBJ2-5; 8 positions agree with TRBD1. The CDR3 is 14 amino acids. Germline-derived CDR1 and CDR2 are SNHLY and FYNNEI. Trimming removed 7 bases from V and 5 bases from J; junction bases left unmatched: 9.

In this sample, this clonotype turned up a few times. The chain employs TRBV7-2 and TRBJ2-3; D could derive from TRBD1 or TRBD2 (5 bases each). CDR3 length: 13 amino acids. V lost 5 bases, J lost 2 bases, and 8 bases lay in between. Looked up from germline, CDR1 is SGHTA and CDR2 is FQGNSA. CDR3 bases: TGTGCCAGCAGCGGGACCTTCACAGATACGCAGTATTTT. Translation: CASSGTFTDTQYF.

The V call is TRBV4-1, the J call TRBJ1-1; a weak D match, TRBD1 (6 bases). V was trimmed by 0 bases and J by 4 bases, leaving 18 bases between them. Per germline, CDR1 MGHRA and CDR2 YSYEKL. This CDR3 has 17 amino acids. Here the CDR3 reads CASSQEGGATLSTEAFF. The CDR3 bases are TGCGCCAGCAGCCAAGAGGGGGGGGCCACCCTGAGCACTGAAGCTTTCTTT.

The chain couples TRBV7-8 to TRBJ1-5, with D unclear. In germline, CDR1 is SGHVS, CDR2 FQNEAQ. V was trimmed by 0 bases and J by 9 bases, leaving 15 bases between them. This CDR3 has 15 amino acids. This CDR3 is CASSLALTATMPQHF. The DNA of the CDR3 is TGTGCCAGCAGCTTAGCGCTAACGGCTACTATGCCCCAGCATTTT.

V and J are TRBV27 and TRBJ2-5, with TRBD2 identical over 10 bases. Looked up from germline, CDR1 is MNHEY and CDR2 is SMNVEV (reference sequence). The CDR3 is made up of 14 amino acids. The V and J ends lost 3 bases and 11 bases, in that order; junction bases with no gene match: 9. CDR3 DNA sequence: TGTGCCAGCAGTTTGCTAGCGGGGGACGCAGAGCAGTACTTC. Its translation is CASSLLAGDAEQYF.